These 21 T cell receptor beta chains came from one sample sequenced in a study of cytomegalovirus exposure and HLA in healthy donors. The PCR made use of 60 Vbeta and 13 Jbeta primers. Clones were sequenced by immunoSEQ multiplex PCR, and TCRdb holds only the in-frame ones, with some missing. The sample shows approximately 150,000 clones, about 74% of them seen only once. Sample: PBMCs. These TCRs come from a woman aged 55-75 years in good health and CMV-seronegative.

The chain carries TRBV10-1 and TRBJ1-1; D perhaps matches TRBD1 (6 bases). V dropped 3 bases and J dropped 8 bases, with 16 bases sitting between them. The CDR3 covers 14 residues. Germline-derived CDR1 and CDR2 are WNHNN and SYGVQD (reference sequence). Here the CDR3 DNA reads TGCGCCAGCAGTGAATACAGGGTCGGTGGCGAAGCTTTCTTT. Translating gives CASSEYRVGGEAFF.

This chain uses TRBV11-1 with TRBJ1-4; 8 bases fit TRBD1. V gave up 7 bases and J gave up 8 bases; unmatched junction bases: 12. The CDR3 sequence is 15 residues long. Germline V gene sequence: CDR1 SGHAT, CDR2 FQDESV (reference sequence). The CDR3 sequence: CASTRTGQGGEKLFF. The CDR3 bases are TGTGCCAGCACCAGGACCGGACAGGGTGGCGAAAAACTGTTTTTT.

J is TRBJ2-3 and V is TRBV6-4, with a tentative D call TRBD2 (5 bases). The CDR3 totals 15 residues. CDR1 MRHNA and CDR2 SNTAGT come from the germline V gene. Trimming left V 0 bases short and J 2 bases short, with 9 bases between. In nucleotides, the CDR3 is TGTGCCAGCAGTGACTCAACGGGGAACACAGATACGCAGTATTTT. It is translated as CASSDSTGNTDTQYF.

The chain carries TRBV6-5 and TRBJ2-7, with 9 bases fitting TRBD1. Germline CDR1 MNHEY, CDR2 SVGAGI. This CDR3 is 14 amino acids long. The V and J ends lost 5 bases and 3 bases, in that order; junction bases with no gene match: 5. The CDR3 DNA reads as TGTGCCAGCAGTCCGCACAGGGGGCTCTACGAGCAGTACTTC. Translating gives CASSPHRGLYEQYF.

The rearrangement uses TRBV7-6 and TRBJ2-7, with D possibly TRBD2 on 5 matching bases. V gave up 5 bases and J gave up 7 bases, with 18 bases separating them. Germline V gene lookup returns CDR1 SGHVS and CDR2 FNYEAQ. The CDR3 is 14 residues long. The CDR3 sequence: CASSPGLGILEQYF. CDR3 sequence (DNA): TGTGCCAGCAGCCCCGGACTGGGGATCCTAGAGCAGTACTTC.

Only a few counts were recorded for this clone. The chain combines TRBV9 with TRBJ1-2; D not resolved. This CDR3 is built from 14 residues. Trimming removed 0 bases at V and 5 bases at J, with 11 bases between. Looked up from germline, CDR1 is SGDLS and CDR2 is YYNGEE. The CDR3 DNA reads as TGTGCCAGCAGCGTAGCTCGATTAGCATATGGCTACACCTTC. It encodes CASSVARLAYGYTF.

The J gene is TRBJ2-5, the V gene TRBV28; D is undetermined. Near its end, the DNA agrees better with TRBJ2-7, so the J call may be wrong. Germline-derived CDR1 and CDR2 are MDHEN and SYDVKM. There are 14 residues in the CDR3. The CDR3 loop is CASCCVGNSYEQYF. The CDR3 region has the DNA TGTGCCAGCTGTTGTGTGGGCAACTCCTACGAGCAGTACTTC.

The V call is TRBV7-9, the J call TRBJ1-6; D is possibly TRBD1 (5 bases). V was clipped by 2 bases and J by 1 base, with 12 bases between them. There are 17 residues in the CDR3. Germline lookup yields CDR1 SEHNR and CDR2 FQNEAQ (reference sequence). The CDR3 is CASSLPGRESYNSPLHF. CDR3 nucleotides: TGTGCCAGCAGCTTACCAGGGAGGGAGTCCTATAATTCACCCCTCCACTTT.

The genes are TRBV5-1 and TRBJ2-4; D is perhaps TRBD1 (5 bases). Trimming shortened V by 4 bases and J by 15 bases, and 26 bases separated the two germline ends. Per the germline V gene, CDR1 is SGHRS and CDR2 is YFSETQ. The CDR3 runs 15 residues. The CDR3 nucleotides are TGCGCCAGCAGCCCTGGGGCGGACACCCTCTTTTTCAGGTACTTC. Its protein is CASSPGADTLFFRYF.

This clone was detected a few times. The chain employs TRBV2 and TRBJ2-2, with TRBD1 identical over 10 bases. The CDR3 loop spans 15 amino acids. Germline CDR1 reads SNHLY; CDR2 reads FYNNEI. The V gene end was trimmed by 6 bases and the J gene end by 5 bases; junction bases not matched to a gene: 6. The CDR3 bases are TGTGCCAGCAGAAAGGACAGGGGGGGTACCGGGGAGCTGTTTTTT. This encodes CASRKDRGGTGELFF.

The CDR3 DNA reads as TGTGCCAGCAGACCCCCCGGGACTAGCGGGAGGACCGGGGAGCTGTTTTTT. Its protein is CASRPPGTSGRTGELFF. This chain joins TRBV28 and TRBJ2-2; 15 bases fit TRBD2. CDR1 is MDHEN, CDR2 SYDVKM, per germline. Trimming cost V 6 bases and J 5 bases; bases outside gene matches: 7. The CDR3 runs 17 residues.

This sequence joins TRBV29-1 and TRBJ1-2; D might be TRBD1 (6 bases). V was clipped by 2 bases and J by 4 bases, with 14 bases between them. CDR3 length: 14 residues. Germline CDR1 and CDR2: SQVTM and ANQGSEA. CDR3 in DNA: TGCAGCGTTGAACTCCTCGGGGGGCCCTATGGCTACACCTTC. Protein product: CSVELLGGPYGYTF.

The chain links TRBV5-1 to TRBJ1-5, with D perhaps TRBD1 (6 bases). The length of the CDR3 is 13 residues. CDR1 is SGHRS and CDR2 is YFSETQ in the germline V gene. Trimming took 0 bases from V and 9 from J, leaving 10 bases between them. This CDR3 reads CASSLAGGGPQHF. The CDR3 DNA reads as TGCGCCAGCAGCTTGGCGGGGGGCGGGCCCCAGCATTTT. Full variable domain (missing parts from reference TRBV5-1 and TRBJ1-5): KAGVTQTPRYLIKTRGQQVTLSCSPISGHRSVSWYQQTPGQGLQFLFEYFSETQRNKGNFPGRFSGRQFSNSRSEMNVSTLELGDSALYLCASSLAGGGPQHFGDGTRLSIL.

The rearrangement joins TRBV2 to TRBJ1-1, with a weak D call TRBD1 (6 bases). This CDR3 is 13 amino acids long. Looked up from germline, CDR1 is SNHLY and CDR2 is FYNNEI. V lost 5 bases and J lost 1, with 8 bases in between. The CDR3 coding sequence is TGTGCCAGCAGTCAACAGGGGAACACTGAAGCTTTCTTT. It codes for CASSQQGNTEAFF.

The chain carries TRBV7-2 and TRBJ2-5; D call uncertain. Germline V gene sequence: CDR1 SGHTA, CDR2 FQGNSA. This CDR3 is 14 amino acids long. Between the trimmed V and J ends, which lost 8 bases and 4 bases, there was a span of 17 bases. The CDR3 DNA reads TGTGCCAGCCAGTCTTCTCGATCATCAGAGACCCAGTACTTC. It encodes CASQSSRSSETQYF.

This clone occurred once. The J gene is TRBJ1-1, the V gene TRBV5-1; D perhaps matches TRBD1 (6 bases). The CDR3 has 15 residues. Germline CDR1 SGHRS, CDR2 YFSETQ. Trimming cost V 0 bases and J 6 bases, with 15 bases left between them. The CDR3 region has the DNA TGCGCCAGCAGCTTGGACGGGGCAGGGGCTGCTGAAGCTTTCTTT. Amino acid sequence: CASSLDGAGAAEAFF.

The chain carries TRBV25-1 and TRBJ1-6, with TRBD1 as a possible D gene (6 bases). From germline, CDR1 is MGHDK and CDR2 SYGVNS. The CDR3 length is 13 residues. V dropped 6 bases and J dropped 10 bases, with 13 bases sitting between them. The CDR3 DNA is TGTGCCAGCAGAAAAGGGGGATCCTCACCCCTCCACTTT. Its translation is CASRKGGSSPLHF.

This sequence joins TRBV5-1 and TRBJ2-6; TRBD2 matches 13 bases. V shed 4 bases, J shed 2 bases, and the junction held 3 bases outside the gene matches. CDR1 and CDR2 from the germline V gene are SGHRS and YFSETQ. The CDR3 loop spans 17 amino acids. DNA of the CDR3: TGCGCCAGCAGCCCGGGACTAGCGGGGACTGGGGCCAACGTCCTGACTTTC. This translates into CASSPGLAGTGANVLTF.

The rearrangement uses TRBV5-1 and TRBJ2-5; 8 nucleotides agree with TRBD2. J was trimmed by 1 base and V by 5 bases; bases with no gene match: 7. The CDR3 is made up of 15 amino acids. Per germline, CDR1 SGHRS and CDR2 YFSETQ. CDR3 nucleotide sequence: TGCGCCAGCAGTAGAAGCGGGAGTATCCAAGAGACCCAGTACTTC. Translated: CASSRSGSIQETQYF.

The chain employs TRBV14 and TRBJ2-6; 9 bases are a match to TRBD1. This CDR3 has 18 amino acids. With 5 bases clipped from V and 0 bases from J, the junction kept 8 bases outside the gene matches. CDR1 and CDR2 (germline): SGHDN, FVKESK. The CDR3 bases are TGTGCCAGCAGCTGGACAGGGGACGGTCCCTCTGGGGCCAACGTCCTGACTTTC. Protein product: CASSWTGDGPSGANVLTF.

This chain links TRBV6-6 with TRBJ1-4; tentatively, D is TRBD1 (5 bases). The CDR3 consists of 14 residues. V was pared by 6 bases and J by 2 bases, with 10 bases between. Germline V CDR1 and CDR2: MNHNY, SVGAGI (reference sequence). The CDR3 sequence is CASRRDSTNEKLFF. DNA of the CDR3: TGTGCCAGCAGGCGGGACTCCACTAATGAAAAACTGTTTTTT.